The entry that follows covers one TCR beta chain sequence. This record comes from a study of blood T cell repertoires in COVID-19. Across the whole study: Nucleic acid was either cDNA or gDNA, and it came from T cells, B-cell-depleted T cells, or PBMCs.

Original analysis: Estimation of nucleated cell counts relied on the amplification of reference gene primers. This table comes from immunoSEQ multiplex PCR, and its TCRdb copy is limited to in-frame clones, with some not included. V and J calls and clone size come straight from that table; D and trimming were deduced from the DNA. Of about 180,000 clones in the sample, around 88% were seen once. Germline trimming cut 6 bases from V and 5 bases from J; bases unmatched to any gene: 15. The CDR3 sequence is 17 residues long. Germline loops: CDR1 SNHLY, CDR2 FYNNEI. The rearrangement joins TRBV2 to TRBJ2-7; 11 positions match TRBD2. Sequences were obtained from peripheral blood. The TCR sequence derives from a woman aged 30 to 39 with acute or convalescent COVID-19. This CDR3 reads CASRGRSGRAFGNEQYF. In DNA form, the CDR3 reads TGTGCCAGCAGGGGCCGTAGCGGGAGGGCATTCGGAAACGAGCAGTACTTC.